This TCR beta chain is drawn from a study of blood T cell repertoires in COVID-19. In the study overall: The samples span acute and convalescent COVID-19 from the United States, Italy and Spain. In each case, the material was cDNA or gDNA derived from T cells, B-cell-depleted T cells, or PBMCs.

Germline assignment: CDR1 MDHEN and CDR2 SYDVKM. V lost 2 bases and J 0 bases, leaving 13 bases between the germline ends. The CDR3 runs 16 residues. Per the authors' pipeline: Amplified reference gene primers provided the basis for estimating nucleated cell counts. TCRdb keeps only in-frame clones here, not all; method: immunoSEQ multiplex PCR. D and trimming were read from the DNA, whereas the V and J calls and clone size are those reported in that table. The repertoire includes about 260,000 clones, about 80% of them detected once, and roughly 10% sits in the top ten. Sequencing was carried out using peripheral blood. This clonotype originated in a woman aged 45-59 years who had recovered from COVID-19. This chain joins TRBV28 and TRBJ1-1; D perhaps matches TRBD1 (5 bases). CDR3 in amino acids: CASSLTGGKMNTEAFF. CDR3 bases: TGTGCCAGCAGTTTAACAGGCGGGAAGATGAACACTGAAGCTTTCTTT. Full variable domain (remainder filled in from reference TRBV28 and TRBJ1-1): DVKVTQSSRYLVKRTGEKVFLECVQDMDHENMFWYRQDPGLGLRLIYFSYDVKMKEKGDIPEGYSVSREKKERFSLILESASTNQTSMYLCASSLTGGKMNTEAFFGQGTRLTVV.